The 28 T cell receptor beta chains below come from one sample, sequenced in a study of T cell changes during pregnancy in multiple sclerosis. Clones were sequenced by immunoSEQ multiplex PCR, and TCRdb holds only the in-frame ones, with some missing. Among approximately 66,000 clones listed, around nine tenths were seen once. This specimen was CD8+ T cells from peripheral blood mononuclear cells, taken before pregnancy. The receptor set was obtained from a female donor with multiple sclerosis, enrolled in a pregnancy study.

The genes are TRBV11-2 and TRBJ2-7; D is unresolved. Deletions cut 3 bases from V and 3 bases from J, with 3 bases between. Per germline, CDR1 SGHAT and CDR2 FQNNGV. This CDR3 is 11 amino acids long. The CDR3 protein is CASSFLYEQYF. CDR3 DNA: TGTGCCAGCAGCTTCCTCTACGAGCAGTACTTC.

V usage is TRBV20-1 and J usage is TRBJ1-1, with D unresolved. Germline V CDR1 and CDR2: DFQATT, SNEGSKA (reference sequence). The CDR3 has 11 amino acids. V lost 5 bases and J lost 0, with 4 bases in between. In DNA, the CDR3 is TGCAGTGCTCACTTGAACACTGAAGCTTTCTTT. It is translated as CSAHLNTEAFF.

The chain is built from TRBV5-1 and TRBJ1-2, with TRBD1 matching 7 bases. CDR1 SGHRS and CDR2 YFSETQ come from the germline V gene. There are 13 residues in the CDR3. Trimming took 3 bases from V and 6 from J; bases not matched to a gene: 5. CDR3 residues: CASSYTGDNGYTF. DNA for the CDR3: TGCGCCAGCAGCTATACAGGGGACAATGGCTACACCTTC.

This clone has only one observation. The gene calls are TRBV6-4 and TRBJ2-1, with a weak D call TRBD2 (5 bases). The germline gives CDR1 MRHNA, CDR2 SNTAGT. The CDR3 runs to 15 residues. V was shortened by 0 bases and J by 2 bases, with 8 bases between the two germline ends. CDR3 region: CASSDSGETYNEQFF. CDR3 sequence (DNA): TGTGCCAGCAGTGACTCCGGGGAGACCTACAATGAGCAGTTCTTC.

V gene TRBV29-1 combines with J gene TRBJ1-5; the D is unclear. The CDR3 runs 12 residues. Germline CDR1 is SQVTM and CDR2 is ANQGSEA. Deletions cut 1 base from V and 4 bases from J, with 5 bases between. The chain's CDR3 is CSVEGPNQPQHF. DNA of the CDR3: TGCAGCGTTGAAGGGCCTAATCAGCCCCAGCATTTT.

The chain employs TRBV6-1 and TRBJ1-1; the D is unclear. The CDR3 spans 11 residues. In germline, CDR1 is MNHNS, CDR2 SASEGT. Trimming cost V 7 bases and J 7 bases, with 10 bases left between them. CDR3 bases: TGTGCCAGCACCCCCCCAGATGAAGCTTTCTTT. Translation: CASTPPDEAFF.

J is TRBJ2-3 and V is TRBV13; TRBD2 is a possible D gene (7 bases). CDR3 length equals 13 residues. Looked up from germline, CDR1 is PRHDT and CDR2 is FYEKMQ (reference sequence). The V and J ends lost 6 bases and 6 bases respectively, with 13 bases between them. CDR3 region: CASSRGAGDTQYF. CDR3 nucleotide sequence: TGTGCCAGCAGTCGGGGGGCCGGTGATACGCAGTATTTT.

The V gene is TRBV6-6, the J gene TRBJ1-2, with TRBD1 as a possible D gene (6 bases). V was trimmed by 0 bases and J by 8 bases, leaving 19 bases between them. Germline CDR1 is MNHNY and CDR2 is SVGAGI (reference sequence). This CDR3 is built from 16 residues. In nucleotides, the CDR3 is TGTGCCAGCAGTTACTCTAGGGCAGGGGATGTGGAAGGCTACACCTTC. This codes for CASSYSRAGDVEGYTF.

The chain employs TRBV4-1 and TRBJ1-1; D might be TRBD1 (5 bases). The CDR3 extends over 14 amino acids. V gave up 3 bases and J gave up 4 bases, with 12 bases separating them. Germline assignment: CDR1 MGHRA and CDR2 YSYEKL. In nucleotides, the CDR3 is TGCGCCAGCAGCCACTTCGGCGGGGGCACTGAAGCTTTCTTT. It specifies CASSHFGGGTEAFF.

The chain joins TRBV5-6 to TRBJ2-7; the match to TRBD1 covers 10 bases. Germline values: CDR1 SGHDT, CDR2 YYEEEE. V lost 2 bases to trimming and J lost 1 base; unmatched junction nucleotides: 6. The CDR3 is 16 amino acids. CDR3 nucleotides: TGTGCCAGCAGCTTTTTACCGGGACAGGGGTCCTACGAGCAGTACTTC. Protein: CASSFLPGQGSYEQYF. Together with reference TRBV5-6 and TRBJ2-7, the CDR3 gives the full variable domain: DAGVTQSPTHLIKTRGQQVTLRCSPKSGHDTVSWYQQALGQGPQFIFQYYEEEERQRGNFPDRFSGHQFPNYSSELNVNALLLGDSALYLCASSFLPGQGSYEQYFGPGTRLTVT.

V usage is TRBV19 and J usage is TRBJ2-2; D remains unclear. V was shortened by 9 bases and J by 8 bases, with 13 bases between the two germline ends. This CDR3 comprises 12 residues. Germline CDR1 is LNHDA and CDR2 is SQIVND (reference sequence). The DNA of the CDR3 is TGTGCCAGCTCTGCGGCCATAGGGGAGCTGTTTTTT. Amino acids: CASSAAIGELFF. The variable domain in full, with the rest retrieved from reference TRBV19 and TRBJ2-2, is DGGITQSPKYLFRKEGQNVTLSCEQNLNHDAMYWYRQDPGQGLRLIYYSQIVNDFQKGDIAEGYSVSREKKESFPLTVTSAQKNPTAFYLCASSAAIGELFFGEGSRLTVL.

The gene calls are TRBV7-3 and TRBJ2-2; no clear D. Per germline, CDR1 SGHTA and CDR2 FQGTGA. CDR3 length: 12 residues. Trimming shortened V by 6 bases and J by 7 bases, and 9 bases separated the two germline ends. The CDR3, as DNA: TGTGCCAGCAGTTTTAGAAACGGGGAGCTGTTTTTT. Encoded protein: CASSFRNGELFF.

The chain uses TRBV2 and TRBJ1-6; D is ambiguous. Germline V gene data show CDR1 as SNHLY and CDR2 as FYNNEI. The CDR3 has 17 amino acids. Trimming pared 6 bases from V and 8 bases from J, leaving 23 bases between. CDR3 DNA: TGTGCCAGCAGGTTCCCAATGACATCCGAAGTGGATTCACCCCTCCACTTT. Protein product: CASRFPMTSEVDSPLHF.

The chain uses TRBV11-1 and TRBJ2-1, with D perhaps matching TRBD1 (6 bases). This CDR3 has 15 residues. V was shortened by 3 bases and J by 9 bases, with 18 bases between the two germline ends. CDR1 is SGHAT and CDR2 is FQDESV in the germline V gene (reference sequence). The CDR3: CASSLDSGGIGEQFF. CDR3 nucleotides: TGTGCCAGCAGCTTGGACAGTGGGGGCATTGGTGAGCAGTTCTTC. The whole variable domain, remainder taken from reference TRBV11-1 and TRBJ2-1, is EAEVAQSPRYKITEKSQAVAFWCDPISGHATLYWYRQILGQGPELLVQFQDESVVDDSQLPKDRFSAERLKGVDSTLKIQPAELGDSAMYLCASSLDSGGIGEQFFGPGTRLTVL.

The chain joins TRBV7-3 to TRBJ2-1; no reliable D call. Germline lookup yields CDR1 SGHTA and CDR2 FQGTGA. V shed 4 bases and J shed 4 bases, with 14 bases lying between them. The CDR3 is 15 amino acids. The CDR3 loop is CASSSTLGGYNEQFF. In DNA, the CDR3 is TGTGCCAGCAGCTCAACCCTCGGCGGTTACAATGAGCAGTTCTTC. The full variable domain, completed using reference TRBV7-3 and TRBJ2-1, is GAGVSQTPSNKVTEKGKYVELRCDPISGHTALYWYRQSLGQGPEFLIYFQGTGAADDSGLPNDRFFAVRPEGSVSTLKIQRTERGDSAVYLCASSSTLGGYNEQFFGPGTRLTVL.

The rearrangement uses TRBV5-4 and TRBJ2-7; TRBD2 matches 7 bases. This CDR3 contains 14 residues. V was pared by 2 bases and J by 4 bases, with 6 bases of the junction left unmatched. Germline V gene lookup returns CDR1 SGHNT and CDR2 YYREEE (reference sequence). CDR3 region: CASSFNSGEYEQYF. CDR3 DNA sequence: TGTGCCAGCAGCTTTAACAGCGGGGAATACGAGCAGTACTTC.

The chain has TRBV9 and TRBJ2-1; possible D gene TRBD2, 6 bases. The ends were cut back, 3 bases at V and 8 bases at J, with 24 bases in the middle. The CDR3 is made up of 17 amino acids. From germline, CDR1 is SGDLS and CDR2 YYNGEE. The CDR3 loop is CASSAPDWTGVLDEQFF. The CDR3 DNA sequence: TGTGCCAGCAGCGCCCCCGATTGGACGGGGGTGCTCGATGAGCAGTTCTTC. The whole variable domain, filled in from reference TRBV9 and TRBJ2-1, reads DSGVTQTPKHLITATGQRVTLRCSPRSGDLSVYWYQQSLDQGLQFLIQYYNGEERAKGNILERFSAQQFPDLHSELNLSSLELGDSALYFCASSAPDWTGVLDEQFFGPGTRLTVL.

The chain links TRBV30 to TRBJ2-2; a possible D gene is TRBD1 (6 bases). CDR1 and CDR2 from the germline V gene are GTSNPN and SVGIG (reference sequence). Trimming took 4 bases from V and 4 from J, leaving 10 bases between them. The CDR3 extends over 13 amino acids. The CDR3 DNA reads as TGTGCCTGGACAAGGGGGAGCACCGGGGAGCTGTTTTTT. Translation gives CAWTRGSTGELFF.

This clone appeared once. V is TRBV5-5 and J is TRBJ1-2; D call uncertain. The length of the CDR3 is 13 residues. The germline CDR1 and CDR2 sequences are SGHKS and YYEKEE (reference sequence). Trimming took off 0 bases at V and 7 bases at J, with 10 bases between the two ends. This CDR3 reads CASSLASGGGYTF. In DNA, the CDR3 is TGTGCCAGCAGCTTGGCGAGTGGCGGTGGCTACACCTTC. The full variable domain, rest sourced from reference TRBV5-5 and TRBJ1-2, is DAGVTQSPTHLIKTRGQQVTLRCSPISGHKSVSWYQQVLGQGPQFIFQYYEKEERGRGNFPDRFSARQFPNYSSELNVNALLLGDSALYLCASSLASGGGYTFGSGTRLTVV.

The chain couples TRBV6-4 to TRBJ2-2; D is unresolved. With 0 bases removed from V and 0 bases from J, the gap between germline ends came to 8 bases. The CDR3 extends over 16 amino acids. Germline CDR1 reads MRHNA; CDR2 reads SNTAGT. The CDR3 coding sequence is TGTGCCAGCAGTGACTCCTTAACAACGAACACCGGGGAGCTGTTTTTT. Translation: CASSDSLTTNTGELFF.

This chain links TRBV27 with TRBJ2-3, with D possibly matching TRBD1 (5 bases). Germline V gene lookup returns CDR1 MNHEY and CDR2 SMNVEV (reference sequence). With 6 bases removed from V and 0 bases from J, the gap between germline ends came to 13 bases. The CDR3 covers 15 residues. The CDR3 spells CASSYRHSSTDTQYF. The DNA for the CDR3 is TGTGCCAGCAGCTACAGGCATTCTAGCACAGATACGCAGTATTTT.

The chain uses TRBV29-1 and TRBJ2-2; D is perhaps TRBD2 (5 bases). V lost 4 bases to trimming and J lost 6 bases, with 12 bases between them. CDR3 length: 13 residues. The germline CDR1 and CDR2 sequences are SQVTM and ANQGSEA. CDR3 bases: TGCAGCGTTGGTGGCACAGCGGCCGGGGAGCTGTTTTTT. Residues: CSVGGTAAGELFF.

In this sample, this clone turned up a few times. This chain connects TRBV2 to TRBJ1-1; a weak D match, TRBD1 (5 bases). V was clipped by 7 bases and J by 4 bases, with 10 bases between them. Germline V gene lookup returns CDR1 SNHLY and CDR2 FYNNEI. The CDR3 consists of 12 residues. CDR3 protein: CASIGGPTEAFF. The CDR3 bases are TGTGCCAGCATCGGGGGACCCACTGAAGCTTTCTTT.

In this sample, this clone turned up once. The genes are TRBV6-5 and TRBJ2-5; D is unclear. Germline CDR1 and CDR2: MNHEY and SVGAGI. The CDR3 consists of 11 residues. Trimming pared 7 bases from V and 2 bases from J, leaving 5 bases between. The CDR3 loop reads CASISQETQYF. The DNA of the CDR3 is TGTGCCAGCATATCGCAAGAGACCCAGTACTTC.

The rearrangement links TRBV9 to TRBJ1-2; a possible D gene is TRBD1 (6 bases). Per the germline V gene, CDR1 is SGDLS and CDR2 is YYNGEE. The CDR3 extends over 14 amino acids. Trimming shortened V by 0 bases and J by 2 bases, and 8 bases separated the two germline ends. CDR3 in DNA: TGTGCCAGCAGCGTAGCAGGGGAAAACTATGGCTACACCTTC. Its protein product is CASSVAGENYGYTF.

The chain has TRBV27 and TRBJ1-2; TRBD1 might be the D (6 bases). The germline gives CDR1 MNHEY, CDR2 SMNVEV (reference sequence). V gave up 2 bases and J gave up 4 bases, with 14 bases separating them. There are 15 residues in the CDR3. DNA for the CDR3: TGTGCCAGCAGTTTAGGGGGCGCGGACCCCTATGGCTACACCTTC. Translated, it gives CASSLGGADPYGYTF.

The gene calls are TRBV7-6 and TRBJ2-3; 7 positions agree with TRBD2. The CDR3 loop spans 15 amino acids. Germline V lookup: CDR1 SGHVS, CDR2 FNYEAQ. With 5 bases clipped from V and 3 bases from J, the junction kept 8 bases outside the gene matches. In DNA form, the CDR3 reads TGTGCCAGCAGCCTGGGGGGGGATGGGACAGATACGCAGTATTTT. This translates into CASSLGGDGTDTQYF.

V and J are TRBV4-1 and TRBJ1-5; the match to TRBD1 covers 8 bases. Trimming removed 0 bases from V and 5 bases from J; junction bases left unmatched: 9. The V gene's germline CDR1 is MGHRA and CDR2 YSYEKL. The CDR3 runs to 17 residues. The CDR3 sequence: CASSQEKGRGLYQPQHF. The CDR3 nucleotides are TGCGCCAGCAGCCAAGAAAAGGGCAGGGGGCTATATCAGCCCCAGCATTTT.